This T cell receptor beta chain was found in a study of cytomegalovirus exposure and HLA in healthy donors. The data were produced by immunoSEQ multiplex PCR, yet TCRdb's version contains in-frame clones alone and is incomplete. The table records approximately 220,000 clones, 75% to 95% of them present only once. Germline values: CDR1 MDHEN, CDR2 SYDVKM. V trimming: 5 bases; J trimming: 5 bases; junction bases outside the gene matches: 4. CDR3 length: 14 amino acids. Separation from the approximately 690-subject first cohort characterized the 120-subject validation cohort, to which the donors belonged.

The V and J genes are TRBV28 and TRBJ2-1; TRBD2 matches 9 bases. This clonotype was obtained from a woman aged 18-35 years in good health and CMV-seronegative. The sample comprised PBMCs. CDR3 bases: TGTGCCAGCAGTGGAGTAGCGGGAGACAATGAGCAGTTCTTC. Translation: CASSGVAGDNEQFF.